This T cell receptor (beta chain) was retrieved from a study of identical twins. Trimming removed 2 bases from V and 3 bases from J, with 6 bases in between. The germline gives CDR1 KGHSH, CDR2 LQKENI. The CDR3 is 13 amino acids. A template switching step contributed a universal primer site, while unique molecular identifiers were present in the cDNA. TCRdb fed the 5' RACE reads into MiXCR, producing one record per CDR3 protein. The sample records fewer than 350,000 distinct CDR3 sequences, about 8% being singletons. The same sample was also studied in work on yellow fever vaccine responses in identical twins.

The sequenced sample consisted of memory (CD45RO+) T cells sorted from blood. The chain couples TRBV18 to TRBJ2-3, with D unclear. This clonotype was obtained from a young woman in good health. CDR3 protein: CASSPGITDTQYF. DNA of the CDR3: TGTGCCAGCTCACCAGGGATAACAGATACGCAGTATTTT.